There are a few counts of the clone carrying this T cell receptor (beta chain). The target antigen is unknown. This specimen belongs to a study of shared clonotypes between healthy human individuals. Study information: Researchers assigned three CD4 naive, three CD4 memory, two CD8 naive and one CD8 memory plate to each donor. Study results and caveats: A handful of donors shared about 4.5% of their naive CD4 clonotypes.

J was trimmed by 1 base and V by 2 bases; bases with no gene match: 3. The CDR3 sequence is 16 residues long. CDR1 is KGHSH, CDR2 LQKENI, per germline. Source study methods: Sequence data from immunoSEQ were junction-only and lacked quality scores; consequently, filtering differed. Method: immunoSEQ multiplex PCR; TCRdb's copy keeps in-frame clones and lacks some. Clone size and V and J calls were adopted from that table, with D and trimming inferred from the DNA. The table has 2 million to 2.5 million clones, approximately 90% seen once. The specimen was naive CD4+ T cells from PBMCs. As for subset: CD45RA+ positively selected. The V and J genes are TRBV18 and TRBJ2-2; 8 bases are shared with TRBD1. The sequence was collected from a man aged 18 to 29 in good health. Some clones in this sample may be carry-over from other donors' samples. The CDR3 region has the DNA TGTGCCAGCTCACCATACGACAGGGGGAACACCGGGGAGCTGTTTTTT. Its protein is CASSPYDRGNTGELFF. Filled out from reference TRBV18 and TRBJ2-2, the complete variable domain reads NAGVMQNPRHLVRRRGQEARLRCSPMKGHSHVYWYRQLPEEGLKFMVYLQKENIIDESGMPKERFSAEFPKEGPSILRIQQVVRGDSAAYFCASSPYDRGNTGELFFGEGSRLTVL.